This T cell receptor (beta chain) derives from a study of blood T cell repertoires in COVID-19. Germline V gives CDR1 MDHEN, CDR2 SYDVKM. The CDR3 runs 16 residues. V lost 2 bases, J lost 3 bases, and 16 bases lay in between. Per the original data handling: Amplified reference gene primers provided the basis for estimating nucleated cell counts. Only in-frame clones appear in the TCRdb table, and some are missing; sequencing was by immunoSEQ multiplex PCR. That table furnishes V, J and clone size, whereas the DNA furnished D and trimming. The table lists over 150,000 clones, over 80% of them singletons.

The V and J genes are TRBV28 and TRBJ1-1; a possible D gene is TRBD1 (6 bases). The specimen was peripheral blood. The sequence was collected from a woman of 80 years or more with COVID-19, enrolled during active disease. The CDR3: CASSLPFGSGDTEAFF. For the CDR3, the DNA is TGTGCCAGCAGTTTACCATTCGGGTCAGGGGACACTGAAGCTTTCTTT.